The clone carrying this T cell receptor (beta chain) showed up just a few times. Its antigen remains unknown. The genomic DNA of each subset was split evenly across several immunoSEQ plates. Original data processing: For the immunoSEQ data, sequences were junction-only without quality scores, so filtering differed. Generated by immunoSEQ multiplex PCR, the TCRdb table keeps only in-frame clones and is missing some. V and J calls and clone size are given by that table; D and trimming were obtained from the DNA. The sample lists about 2.1 million clones; around 95% were seen once. Per germline, CDR1 SNHLY and CDR2 FYNNEI. The CDR3 length is 14 residues. J gave up 4 bases and V 3 bases, and 3 bases lay outside the gene matches. This sample stems from a study of shared clonotypes between healthy human individuals. Findings of the study overall: Non-shared clonotypes displayed generation probabilities falling below those of clonotypes present in all four donors.

Positively selected for CCR7, the CD45RO-negative cells used as naive CD8 cells excluded terminally differentiated effector memory CD45RA+ cells. The sample was naive CD8+ T cells from PBMCs. The J gene is TRBJ1-5, the V gene TRBV2, with 7 bases identical to TRBD1. The source of this sequence is a man in his late teens or twenties in good health. Some clones in this sample may be carry-over from other donors' samples. This CDR3 reads CASSEGTANQPQHF. CDR3 DNA: TGTGCCAGCAGTGAGGGGACAGCTAATCAGCCCCAGCATTTT.